This T cell receptor beta chain comes out of a study of cytomegalovirus exposure and HLA in healthy donors. Study-wide background: Earlier findings included nearly 120 million unique TCR beta sequences obtained from 150 million to 200 million T cells.

Trimming left V 10 bases short and J 1 base short, with 10 bases between. The CDR3 totals 12 residues. Germline CDR1 reads ENHRY; CDR2 reads SYGVKD. A remark on this clone: Its antigen is undetermined.

Whole-study findings and limits: Researchers reportedly found TCR beta sequences accurately predicted most subjects' HLA-A and HLA-B alleles. The study flagged some 170 TCR beta chains as cytomegalovirus-associated. Later examination showed HLA-associated TCR beta chains had greater clonal expansion than equally common others.

It was with 60 Vbeta and 13 Jbeta primers that the PCR ran. Repertoires were generated with immunoSEQ multiplex PCR, while TCRdb's copy carries only in-frame clones and drops some. The sample includes more than 150,000 clones, roughly 85% of them seen just once. Sequenced material: PBMCs. This receptor was obtained from a man between 18 and 35 years old in good health and CMV-seropositive. This chain joins TRBV10-3 and TRBJ1-1, with D maybe TRBD1 (5 bases). CDR3 residues: CATAGTNTEAFF. The CDR3 region has the DNA TGTGCCACAGCGGGGACGAACACTGAAGCTTTCTTT.